This T cell receptor beta chain is from a study of spatial heterogeneity in lung cancer. In the study overall: Donors were about 70 untreated early-stage non-small cell lung cancer patients. Those follow-up PBMC samples that were available underwent sequencing, at a median interval of about 2 years following resection. Alpha-chain sequences were consistently detected in smaller numbers than beta-chain sequences.

V was cut by 0 bases and J by 0 bases, with 15 bases left in between. The CDR3 spans 17 residues. The germline gives CDR1 DFQATT, CDR2 SNEGSKA (reference sequence). This clonotype was observed a few times. Its antigen is not known. Each CDR3 protein is one row after TCRdb ran MiXCR on the 5' RACE reads. The repertoire holds about 47,000 distinct CDR3 sequences, about 7.4% seen once, with 35% in the top ten. The time point was: blood at routine non-recurrence follow-up after resection. Tumor, nontumor lung or frozen PBMC supplied whole RNA that was sequenced unsorted. Study-wide points: Ubiquitous expanded tumor TCRs were seen in blood more at resection than at follow-up.

Source: PBMCs, taken at follow-up. The J gene is TRBJ2-4, the V gene TRBV20-1, with D perhaps assigned TRBD1 or TRBD2 (5 bases each). The source is a female donor with early-stage non-small cell lung cancer. The CDR3 here is CSAREGVNILAKNIQYF. The CDR3 bases are TGCAGTGCTAGAGAGGGGGTGAATATACTAGCCAAAAACATTCAGTACTTC.